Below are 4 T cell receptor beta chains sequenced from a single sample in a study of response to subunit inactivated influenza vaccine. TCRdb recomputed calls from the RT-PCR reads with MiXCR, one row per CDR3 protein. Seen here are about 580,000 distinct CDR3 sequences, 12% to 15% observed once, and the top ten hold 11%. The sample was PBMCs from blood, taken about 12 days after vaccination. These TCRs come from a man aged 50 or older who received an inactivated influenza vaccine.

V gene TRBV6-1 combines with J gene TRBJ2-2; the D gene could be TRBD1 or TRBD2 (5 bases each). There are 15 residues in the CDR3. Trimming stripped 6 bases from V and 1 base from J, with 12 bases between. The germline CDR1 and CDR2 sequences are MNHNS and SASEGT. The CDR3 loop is CASSDSSVNTGELFF. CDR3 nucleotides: TGTGCCAGCAGCGACAGTAGCGTGAACACCGGGGAGCTGTTTTTT.

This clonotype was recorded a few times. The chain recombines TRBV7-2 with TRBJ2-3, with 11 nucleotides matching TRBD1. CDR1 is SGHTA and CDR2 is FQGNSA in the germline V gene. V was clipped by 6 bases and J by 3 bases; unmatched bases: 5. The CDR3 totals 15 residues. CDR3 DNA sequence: TGTGCCAGCAGTTCCGGGACAGGGGGAACAGATACGCAGTATTTT. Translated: CASSSGTGGTDTQYF. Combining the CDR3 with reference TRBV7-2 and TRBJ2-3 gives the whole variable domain GAGVSQSPSNKVTEKGKDVELRCDPISGHTALYWYRQSLGQGLEFLIYFQGNSAPDKSGLPSDRFSAERTGGSVSTLTIQRTQQEDSAVYLCASSSGTGGTDTQYFGPGTRLTVL.

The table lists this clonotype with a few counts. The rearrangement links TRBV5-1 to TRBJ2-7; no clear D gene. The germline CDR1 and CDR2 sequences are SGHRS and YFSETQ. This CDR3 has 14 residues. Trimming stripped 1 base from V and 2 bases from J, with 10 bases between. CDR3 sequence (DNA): TGCGCCAGCAGCTTGTCGACACCGACCTACGAGCAGTACTTC. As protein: CASSLSTPTYEQYF.

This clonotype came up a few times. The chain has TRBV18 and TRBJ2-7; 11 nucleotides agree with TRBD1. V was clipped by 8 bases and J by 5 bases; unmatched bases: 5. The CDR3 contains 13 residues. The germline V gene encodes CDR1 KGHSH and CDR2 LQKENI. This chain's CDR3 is CASRTGGVDEQYF. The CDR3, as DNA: TGTGCCAGCCGGACAGGGGGCGTCGACGAGCAGTACTTC.